This TCR beta chain came from a study of beta chain features in type 1 diabetes (dated by TCRdb to 2017 to 2018). Context from the whole study: Mean age, gender distribution, total cell number and subset yield were not different between patients and healthy donors. A total of around 110,000,000 sorted cells were examined across all samples, and a strong correlation was observed between cell number per subset and RNA yield. In the study, TCRB repertoires of sorted circulating CD4+ T cell subsets from recently diagnosed type 1 diabetes patients were compared with those of matched healthy donors. Regulatory and stem cell-like memory subsets were obtained from only 8 patients and about 8 healthy donors, while naive and central memory subsets were obtained from all 30 or so donors.

Comment on this clone: No cognate antigen has been identified for it. Base qualities were left out, and no much larger clone turns up one base away.

The entire amount of isolated RNA was reverse transcribed using the High Capacity cDNA Reverse Transcription Kit, so the sequenced TCRB transcripts were expressed ones. Deep immunoSEQ sequencing was performed on naive, central memory and regulatory T cell samples, with an average of around 3.4 million total reads per sample. Sorted cells were lysed in RLT buffer and RNA was extracted with DNase-treated RNeasy Micro or Mini kits, depending on cell number. To prevent cross-contamination, each cell subset was processed individually, whereas patient and healthy donor samples were processed jointly. TCRB sequences were amplified from cDNA with the immunoSEQ multiplex PCR, producing 87-bp fragments spanning the CDR3 region. Amplicons were sequenced on the Illumina HiSeq platform. The published analysis was carried out like this. Synthetic template baselines were used to correct PCR bias computationally, reads within Hamming distance 2 were collapsed, and singletons that could not be merged were discarded. Reads were aligned against IMGT so that V, D and J genes, CDR3 length and insertions or deletions at six rearrangement sites could be assigned. Within each subset, clonotype counts were normalized to sorted cell number, after which true diversity and Gini coefficients were computed with the tcR R package. The overlap coefficient, calculated on TCRB nucleotide sequences, was used to quantify repertoire sharing. As a proxy for the pre-selection repertoire, out-of-frame TCRB sequences from naive cells were analyzed. TCRdb holds this immuneACCESS table with in-frame rearrangements only. Some clones are missing; in checked studies, unresolved V genes explain under half, and the rest has no known cause. That table gives V, J and clone size, and the DNA gave D and trimming. A total of under 300,000 clones appear in this sample, 15% to 20% of them only once. In total, the top ten clones hold approximately 0.086% of the sample.

From each donor, a single peripheral blood sample of about 110 mL on average was drawn into heparinised tubes. A BD FACSAria II was used to sort naive, central memory, regulatory and stem cell-like memory CD4+ T cells with a panel that included CD45RO, CCR7, CD25, CD127, CD95 and CD27. Purity was above 95% for every sorted population. PBMCs were isolated immediately by Lymphoprep density gradient centrifugation and stained directly without culture. Samples were stained and sorted in pairs, with one healthy donor and one patient per experiment, so that batch effects were minimized. V is cut by 3 bases and J by 0 bases, and the space between the germline ends is 2 bases. The germline V gene gives CDR1 as MDHEN and CDR2 as SYDVKM. Its CDR3 holds 12 amino acids, cysteine through phenylalanine. Solely the CDR3 DNA is kept, with 36 bases framed from the first base. The study at large found these results: At VDJ recombination sites, patients with type 1 diabetes made fewer insertions and deleted more nucleotides, a pattern implying thymic rearrangement abnormalities. Shorter templates might be favored by PCR, yet because patient and control samples were amplified and corrected together, any such skew would affect both groups equally. Naive, central memory and regulatory TCRB repertoires appeared to be more alike among patients than among healthy donors. Because cDNA was sequenced instead of genomic DNA, highly expressing activated cells could be over-represented, though the groups showed no difference in activation or CD3 levels. Because small numbers of individuals were included in the HLA sub-analyses, any influence of HLA type on TCRB rearrangement was left unresolved. In all four CD4+ subsets, TCRB CDR3 length was moderately but significantly shorter in type 1 diabetes patients.

Material: naive CD4+ T cells from blood. In light of the paper, this sample's cell subset or site label describes: true naive CD4+ T cells. This receptor was taken from a young man with type 1 diabetes. The rearrangement joined TRBV28 to TRBJ1-1, with the D gene call left open. DNA sequence: TGTGCCAGCAGTTTCCTGAACACTGAAGCTTTCTTT. It specifies CASSFLNTEAFF.